The entry below describes one T cell receptor (beta chain). Its antigen is unknown. CDR3 length: 13 residues. Trimming stripped 6 bases from V and 4 bases from J, with 13 bases between. Germline assignment: CDR1 MDHEN and CDR2 SYDVKM. This sample is part of a study of Ad26.COV2.S vaccination and SARS-CoV-2 variants. Study-wide findings and caveats: Marked by substantial breadth, spike-specific CD8+ and CD4+ T cell responses were reportedly seen after vaccination.

TCRdb keeps only in-frame clones here, not all; method: immunoSEQ multiplex PCR. Among roughly 320,000 clones, approximately 80% were seen once, and the ten largest hold 2.1%. Sample treatment: around 19 received Ad26.COV2.S at low or high dose, single or two shots; roughly five received placebo; per-sample allocation not given. Material that was analyzed had been drawn on day 63 after the first vaccine or placebo injection. In Boston, an adult donor aged 18-55 years took part. The V call is TRBV28, the J call TRBJ2-7; maybe TRBD1 (5 bases). This receptor was taken from a person between 18 and 59 years old who received the Ad26.COV2.S COVID-19 vaccine or a placebo. The sample in question was peripheral blood, obtained in a trial of Ad26.COV2.S vaccine versus placebo. CDR3 amino acids: CASRGQPIYEQYF. CDR3 sequence (DNA): TGTGCCAGCAGGGGGCAACCTATTTACGAGCAGTACTTC.